Below, 25 T cell receptor beta chains from the same sample are listed, as sequenced in a study of T cell repertoires in cytomegalovirus infection. In TCRdb, the reads were re-called with MiXCR into one record per CDR3 protein. The sample has approximately 7,700 distinct CDR3 sequences, 55% seen once. Their cognate antigens are unknown. Sequenced input: PBMCs, sequenced either directly or after in vitro stimulation (not recorded which). The receptor source for this set is a human donor in good health (CMV status not recorded). Some clones in this sample may be carry-over from other donors' samples.

In this sample, this clonotype turned up a few times. The rearrangement links TRBV25-1 to TRBJ1-2, with TRBD1 as a possible D gene (5 bases). The V end lost 2 bases, the J end lost 4 bases, and 14 bases lay between the germline ends. The CDR3 totals 15 residues. Germline V gives CDR1 MGHDK, CDR2 SYGVNS. The chain's CDR3 is CASSERGSSGYGYTF. The CDR3 nucleotides read TGTGCCAGCAGTGAAAGGGGTAGTTCAGGCTATGGCTACACCTTC.

This sequence joins TRBV7-2 and TRBJ1-2; TRBD1 agrees at 7 bases. This CDR3 has 19 residues. Germline CDR1 is SGHTA and CDR2 is FQGNSA. CDR3 residues: CSISLGDVTPTGLGRGYTF. In DNA form, the CDR3 reads TGTTCCATCAGCTTAGGGGACGTCACTCCGACAGGGTTGGGTCGTGGCTACACCTTC.

This chain uses TRBV7-3 with TRBJ1-6; D is uncertain. This CDR3 is built from 16 residues. V was pared by 1 base and J by 2 bases, with 9 bases between. Germline CDR1 SGHTA, CDR2 FQGTGA. The CDR3 sequence: CASSLNPQAYNSPLHF. The CDR3 coding sequence is TGTGCCAGCAGCTTAAACCCGCAGGCCTATAATTCACCCCTCCACTTT.

On this clonotype itself: A read error may produce the germline difference seen at one junction end. The V call is TRBV10-3, the J call TRBJ1-5; 7 bases agree with TRBD1. This CDR3 is built from 20 residues. The germline V gene encodes CDR1 ENHRY and CDR2 SYGVKD. The CDR3 loop is CAISSSEQGSDETRTQPPHF. CDR3 nucleotide sequence: TGTGCCATCAGTTCGTCGGAACAGGGGAGTGACGAGACTCGCACTCAGCCCCCGCATTTT.

In this sample, this clonotype turned up a few times. V usage is TRBV7-8 and J usage is TRBJ1-4, with 7 bases aligning to TRBD1. This CDR3 comprises 15 residues. With 5 bases clipped from V and 5 bases from J, the junction kept 8 bases outside the gene matches. The germline V gene has CDR1 SGHVS and CDR2 FQNEAQ. CDR3 residues: CASSSLTGKNEKLFF. The CDR3 DNA reads as TGTGCCAGCAGCAGCCTGACAGGGAAAAATGAAAAACTGTTTTTT. The full variable domain, its missing parts supplied by reference TRBV7-8 and TRBJ1-4, is GAGVSQSPRYKVAKRGQDVALRCDPISGHVSLFWYQQALGQGPEFLTYFQNEAQLDKSGLPSDRFFAERPEGSVSTLKIQRTQQEDSAVYLCASSSLTGKNEKLFFGSGTQLSVL.

This clonotype counts as medium-sized. The chain links TRBV9 to TRBJ1-2; D may be TRBD1 (6 bases). V was cut by 5 bases and J by 4 bases, with 30 bases left in between. Germline loops: CDR1 SGDLS, CDR2 YYNGEE. The CDR3 consists of 19 residues. CDR3 residues: CASSFTPDSYLLGPYGYTF. The CDR3 nucleotides read TGTGCCAGCAGTTTTACACCGGACAGCTACCTACTAGGGCCCTATGGCTACACCTTC.

About this clonotype: A junction end diverges from the germline sequence, so it may reflect a read error. The chain is built from TRBV7-2 and TRBJ2-1; no definite D call. From germline, CDR1 is SGHTA and CDR2 FQGNSA. This CDR3 spans 16 amino acids. The CDR3 region is CASTVLGISTYNEQFF. The CDR3 DNA reads as TGTGCCAGCACCGTTTTGGGAATATCCACCTACAATGAGCAGTTTTTC.

This clonotype was found many times. V gene TRBV7-8 combines with J gene TRBJ2-5, with 10 bases identical to TRBD2. Germline values: CDR1 SGHVS, CDR2 FQNEAQ. The junction had 4 bases not matched to a gene; V was cut back by 2 bases and J by 4 bases. CDR3 length equals 15 residues. The CDR3 bases are TGTGCCAGCAGCTTACAGCGGGGGGGGAGAGAGACCCAGTACTTC. Translation gives CASSLQRGGRETQYF.

This clonotype was observed a handful of times. The CDR3 does not close with the conserved phenylalanine or tryptophan, likely indicating a read error. This chain connects TRBV7-6 to TRBJ1-5; D remains unclear. There are 15 residues in the CDR3. Germline V gene lookup returns CDR1 SGHVS and CDR2 FNYEAQ. DNA for the CDR3: TGTGCCAGCAGACCCGAAACATACAGCAATCTGCCCCAGCATTGT. Translation: CASRPETYSNLPQHC.

This chain uses TRBV24-1 with TRBJ2-5; D is perhaps TRBD1 or TRBD2 (7 bases each). This CDR3 spans 15 amino acids. Trimming cost V 3 bases and J 3 bases, with 13 bases left between them. Germline assignment: CDR1 KGHDR and CDR2 SFDVKD. This CDR3 is CATSDEAGGEETQYF. In nucleotides, the CDR3 is TGTGCCACCAGTGATGAGGCAGGGGGGGAAGAGACCCAGTACTTC.

A word on this clonotype: Lacking the conserved final phenylalanine or tryptophan, this CDR3 likely reflects a read error. The DNA is left out, because the CDR3 cannot be placed on it with certainty; the CDR3 is given as TCRdb lists it. The rearrangement links TRBV7-9 to TRBJ2-1. CDR1 and CDR2 from the germline V gene are SEHNR and FQNEAQ (reference sequence). The CDR3 has 16 residues if both end residues are counted. CDR3 protein: CASSLLGISPYTEQLI.

This clonotype was seen ten or more times. The chain couples TRBV10-3 to TRBJ2-2; D is perhaps TRBD2 (5 bases). CDR1 ENHRY and CDR2 SYGVKD come from the germline V gene. Trimming shortened V by 4 bases and J by 7 bases, and 13 bases separated the two germline ends. The CDR3 extends over 14 amino acids. CDR3 bases: TGTGCCATCAGTGCGACTAATTGGAACGGGGAGCTGTTTTTT. Its protein product is CAISATNWNGELFF.

There are a few counts of this clonotype. The genes are TRBV24-1 and TRBJ2-2; 7 nucleotides agree with TRBD1. CDR1 KGHDR and CDR2 SFDVKD come from the germline V gene. This CDR3 is built from 15 residues. The trim removed 10 bases at V and 0 bases at J, leaving 7 bases unmatched. CDR3 sequence reads: CATIQGPSNTGELFF. In nucleotides, the CDR3 is TGTGCCACGATACAGGGGCCATCGAACACCGGGGAGCTGTTTTTT.

Many counts were recorded for this clonotype. This rearrangement joins TRBV7-2 to TRBJ1-1; the D gene is possibly TRBD1 (6 bases). V shed 4 bases and J shed 1 base, with 13 bases lying between them. CDR3 length equals 15 residues. Germline lookup yields CDR1 SGHTA and CDR2 FQGNSA. The CDR3 nucleotides read TGTGCCAGCAGCTCGGCGGACAGCCAGAACACTGAAGCTTTCTTT. This encodes CASSSADSQNTEAFF. The full variable domain, rest sourced from reference TRBV7-2 and TRBJ1-1, is GAGVSQSPSNKVTEKGKDVELRCDPISGHTALYWYRQSLGQGLEFLIYFQGNSAPDKSGLPSDRFSAERTGGSVSTLTIQRTQQEDSAVYLCASSSADSQNTEAFFGQGTRLTVV.

The chain combines TRBV12-3 or TRBV12-4 with TRBJ2-1; D may correspond to TRBD1 or TRBD2 (6 bases each). This CDR3 is 15 amino acids long. V dropped 2 bases and J dropped 2 bases, with 10 bases sitting between them. CDR3 in amino acids: CASSLSGAPYNEQFF. The CDR3 region has the DNA TGTGCCAGCAGTTTATCGGGGGCTCCCTACAATGAGCAGTTCTTC.

This clonotype was picked up a small number of times. The chain employs TRBV10-3 and TRBJ1-5; D is possibly TRBD1 (5 bases). Per the germline V gene, CDR1 is ENHRY and CDR2 is SYGVKD. Deletions cut 0 bases from V and 6 bases from J, with 27 bases between. The CDR3 loop spans 20 amino acids. The DNA of the CDR3 is TGTGCCATCAGTGAGTCGGAACAGGTTAGTGACGAGACTCGCACTCAGCCCCAGCATTTT. This codes for CAISESEQVSDETRTQPQHF.

Note on this clonotype: The CDR3 carries no conserved terminal phenylalanine or tryptophan, so it likely arises from a read error. The DNA is omitted, as the CDR3 cannot be located on it reliably, and the CDR3 follows TCRdb's listing. The V gene is TRBV7-6, the J gene TRBJ1-5. The CDR3 totals 15 residues, both ends included. Germline V lookup: CDR1 SGHVS, CDR2 FNYEAQ. The CDR3 loop reads CASSPVTYSNQPKHC.

With regard to this clonotype: Because it lacks the conserved phenylalanine or tryptophan at the end, this CDR3 is likely a read error. This rearrangement joins TRBV7-9 to TRBJ2-1; D is unclear. Germline CDR1 SEHNR, CDR2 FQNEAQ (reference sequence). The CDR3 contains 16 residues. Trimming took 5 bases from V and 2 from J, leaving 16 bases between them. The CDR3 loop reads CASSVLGRATYNEQFL. The CDR3 bases are TGTGCCAGCAGCGTGTTGGGAAGAGCCACCTACAATGAGCAGTTCTTA.

This clonotype was seen only a few times. The genes are TRBV7-4 and TRBJ1-5; D is undetermined. This CDR3 has 15 amino acids. Germline-derived CDR1 and CDR2 are SGHVT and SQSDAQ. V lost 5 bases, J lost 10 bases, and 21 bases lay in between. The CDR3: CASSPEPYSKHPQHF. The CDR3 DNA reads as TGTGCCAGCAGCCCCGAACCATACAGCAAGCATCCCCAGCATTTT.

The rearrangement links TRBV7-6 to TRBJ2-7; 10 positions agree with TRBD1. Germline CDR1 is SGHVS and CDR2 is FNYEAQ. The ends lost 5 bases at V and 0 bases at J; junction bases unmatched: 10. This CDR3 has 17 amino acids. CDR3 region: CASSPRRTGGFSYEQYF. The CDR3 nucleotides read TGTGCCAGCAGCCCAAGGAGGACAGGGGGATTCTCCTACGAGCAGTACTTC.

The chain is built from TRBV7-6 and TRBJ1-1; weak D call: TRBD1 (5 bases). The germline gives CDR1 SGHVS, CDR2 FNYEAQ. There are 17 residues in the CDR3. V was trimmed by 2 bases and J by 1 base, leaving 17 bases between them. CDR3 coding DNA: TGTGCCAGCAGCTTAACAGCCTTGCCGGGACGGAACACTGAAGCTTTCTTT. The encoded protein is CASSLTALPGRNTEAFF.

The CDR3 loop reads CASSAQGGNEKLFF. CDR3 coding DNA: TGTGCCAGCAGCGCACAGGGGGGTAATGAAAAACTGTTTTTT. The chain employs TRBV7-9 and TRBJ1-4, with 8 bases that match TRBD1. Looked up from germline, CDR1 is SEHNR and CDR2 is FQNEAQ (reference sequence). Losses at the gene ends were 5 bases for V and 4 bases for J; bases not matched to a gene: 3. The CDR3 sequence is 14 residues long.

For this clonotype: Mismatch with germline at one junction end may stem from a read error. This chain uses TRBV7-9 with TRBJ2-1, with D perhaps matching TRBD2 (5 bases). The CDR3 spans 16 residues. CDR1 SEHNR and CDR2 FQNEAQ come from the germline V gene (reference sequence). The CDR3 bases are TGTGCCAGCAGCTTGTTGGGAATATCAATCTACAATGAGCGGTTATTC. It yields the protein CASSLLGISIYNERLF. The whole variable domain, remainder taken from reference TRBV7-9 and TRBJ2-1, is DTGVSQNPRHKITKRGQNVTFRCDPISEHNRLYWYRQTLGQGPEFLTYFQNEAQLEKSRLLSDRFSAERPKGSFSTLEIQRTEQGDSAMYLCASSLLGISIYNERLFGPGTRLTVL.

Note on this clonotype: Relative to the germline gene, one junction end is altered; a read error may explain this. The rearrangement uses TRBV7-9 and TRBJ2-1; D is undetermined. Germline V lookup: CDR1 SEHNR, CDR2 FQNEAQ (reference sequence). There are 16 residues in the CDR3. DNA for the CDR3: TGTGCCCTCAGCTTGTTGGTAATATCCACCTACAATGTGCAGTTCTTC. It encodes CALSLLVISTYNVQFF.

This clonotype was detected many times. V gene TRBV12-5 combines with J gene TRBJ2-5; 8 nucleotides align to TRBD1. The J segment lost 3 bases and the V segment lost 3 bases, leaving 15 bases of the junction unmatched. The germline V gene encodes CDR1 LGHNT and CDR2 FRNRAP. The CDR3 totals 18 residues. The CDR3 sequence is CASGFSWQGAALKETQYF. CDR3 DNA: TGTGCTAGTGGTTTTAGTTGGCAGGGGGCTGCCCTAAAAGAGACCCAGTACTTC. The variable domain in full, completed from reference TRBV12-5 and TRBJ2-5, reads DARVTQTPRHKVTEMGQEVTMRCQPILGHNTVFWYRQTMMQGLELLAYFRNRAPLDDSGMPKDRFSAEMPDATLATLKIQPSEPRDSAVYFCASGFSWQGAALKETQYFGPGTRLLVL.